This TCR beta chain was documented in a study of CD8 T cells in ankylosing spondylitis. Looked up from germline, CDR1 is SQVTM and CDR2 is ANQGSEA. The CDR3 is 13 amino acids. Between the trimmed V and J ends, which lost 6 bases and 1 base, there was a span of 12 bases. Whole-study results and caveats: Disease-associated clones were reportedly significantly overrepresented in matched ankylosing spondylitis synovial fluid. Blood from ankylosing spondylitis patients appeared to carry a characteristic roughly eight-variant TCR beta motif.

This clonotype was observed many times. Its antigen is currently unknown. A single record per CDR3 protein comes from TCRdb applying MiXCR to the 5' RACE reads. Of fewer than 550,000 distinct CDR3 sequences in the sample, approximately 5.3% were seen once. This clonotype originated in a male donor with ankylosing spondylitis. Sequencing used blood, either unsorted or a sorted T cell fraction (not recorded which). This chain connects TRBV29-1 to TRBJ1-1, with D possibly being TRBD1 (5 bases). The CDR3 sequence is CSVPGTTNTEAFF. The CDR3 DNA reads TGCAGCGTGCCCGGGACGACGAACACTGAAGCTTTCTTT.